The 4 T cell receptor beta chains listed next were all sequenced from one sample in a study of cytomegalovirus exposure and HLA in healthy donors. Both 60 Vbeta primers and 13 Jbeta primers went into the PCR. Produced via immunoSEQ multiplex PCR; TCRdb's table is partial and in-frame only. The table shows around 140,000 clones, with 75% to 80% occurring only once. Source material: PBMCs. The receptor source for this set is a female donor in good health and CMV-seronegative.

The V call is TRBV10-3, the J call TRBJ1-4; D is unresolved. The CDR3 consists of 14 residues. The germline V and J ends were trimmed by 2 bases and 5 bases, with 9 bases remaining between them. Germline assignment: CDR1 ENHRY and CDR2 SYGVKD. The CDR3 DNA reads as TGTGCCATCAGTGAGGGCGGAGGGAATGAAAAACTGTTTTTT. Amino acids: CAISEGGGNEKLFF.

The rearrangement joins TRBV19 to TRBJ1-2; D is perhaps TRBD1 (6 bases). Trimming removed 7 bases from V and 4 bases from J, with 19 bases in between. Germline V gene data show CDR1 as LNHDA and CDR2 as SQIVND (reference sequence). The CDR3 is 15 amino acids. The CDR3 DNA reads TGTGCCAGTAACCTATCCCCGGACAGCGCCTATGGCTACACCTTC. It encodes CASNLSPDSAYGYTF.

CDR3 in amino acids: CASSRGDRDSGYTF. CDR3 coding DNA: TGTGCCAGCTCACGGGGGGACAGGGATAGTGGCTACACCTTC. This chain joins TRBV18 and TRBJ1-2, with TRBD1 identical over 9 bases. The V gene end was trimmed by 4 bases and the J gene end by 7 bases; junction bases not matched to a gene: 7. Germline V gene sequence: CDR1 KGHSH, CDR2 LQKENI. The CDR3 is 14 amino acids.

This CDR3 is CASGSQETYSPLHF. The CDR3 bases are TGTGCCAGCGGTAGCCAAGAGACGTATTCACCCCTCCACTTT. The rearrangement joins TRBV7-2 to TRBJ1-6, with D unclear. Looked up from germline, CDR1 is SGHTA and CDR2 is FQGNSA. The CDR3 is 14 residues long. V lost 8 bases and J 8 bases, leaving 16 bases between the germline ends.